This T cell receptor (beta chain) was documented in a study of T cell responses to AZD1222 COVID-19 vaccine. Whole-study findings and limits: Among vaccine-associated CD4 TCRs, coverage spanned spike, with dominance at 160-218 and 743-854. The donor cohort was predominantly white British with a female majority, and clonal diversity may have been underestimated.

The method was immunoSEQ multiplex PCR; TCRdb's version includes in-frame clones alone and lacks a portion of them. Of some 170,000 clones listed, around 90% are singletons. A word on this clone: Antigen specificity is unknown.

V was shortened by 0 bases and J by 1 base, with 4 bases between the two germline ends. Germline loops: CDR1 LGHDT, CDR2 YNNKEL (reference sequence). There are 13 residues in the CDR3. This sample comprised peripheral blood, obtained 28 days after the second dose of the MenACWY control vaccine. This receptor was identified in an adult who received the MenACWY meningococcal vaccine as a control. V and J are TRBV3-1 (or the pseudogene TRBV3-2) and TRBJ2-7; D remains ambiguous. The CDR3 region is CASSQDLSYEQYF. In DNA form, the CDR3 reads TGTGCCAGCAGCCAAGACCTGTCCTACGAGCAGTACTTC.